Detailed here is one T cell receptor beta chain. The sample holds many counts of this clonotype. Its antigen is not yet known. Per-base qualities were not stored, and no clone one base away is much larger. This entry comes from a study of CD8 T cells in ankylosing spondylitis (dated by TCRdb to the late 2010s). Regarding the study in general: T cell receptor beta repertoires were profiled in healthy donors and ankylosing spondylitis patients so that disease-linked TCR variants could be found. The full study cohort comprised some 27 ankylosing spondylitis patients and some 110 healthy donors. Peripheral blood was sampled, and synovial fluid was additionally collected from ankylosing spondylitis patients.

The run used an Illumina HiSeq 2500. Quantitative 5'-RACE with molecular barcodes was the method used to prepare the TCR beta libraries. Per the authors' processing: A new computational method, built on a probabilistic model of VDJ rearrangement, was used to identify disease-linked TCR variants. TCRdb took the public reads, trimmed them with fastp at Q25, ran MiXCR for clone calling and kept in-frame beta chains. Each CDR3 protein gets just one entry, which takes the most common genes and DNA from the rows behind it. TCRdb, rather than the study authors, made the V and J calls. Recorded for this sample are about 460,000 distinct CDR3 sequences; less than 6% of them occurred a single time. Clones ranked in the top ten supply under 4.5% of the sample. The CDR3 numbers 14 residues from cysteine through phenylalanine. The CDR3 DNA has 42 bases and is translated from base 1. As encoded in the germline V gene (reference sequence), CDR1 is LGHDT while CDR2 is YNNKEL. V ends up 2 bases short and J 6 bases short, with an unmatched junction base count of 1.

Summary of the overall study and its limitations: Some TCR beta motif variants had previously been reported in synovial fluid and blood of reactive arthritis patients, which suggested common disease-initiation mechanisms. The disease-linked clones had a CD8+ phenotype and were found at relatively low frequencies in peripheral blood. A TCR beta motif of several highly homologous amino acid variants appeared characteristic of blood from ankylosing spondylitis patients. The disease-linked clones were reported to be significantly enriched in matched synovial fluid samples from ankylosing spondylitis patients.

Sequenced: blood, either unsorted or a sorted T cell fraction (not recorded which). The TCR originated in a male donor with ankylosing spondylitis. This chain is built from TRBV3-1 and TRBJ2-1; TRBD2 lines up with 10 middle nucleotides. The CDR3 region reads CASSQWTSGNEQFF. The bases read TGTGCCAGCAGCCAATGGACTAGCGGCAATGAGCAGTTCTTC.